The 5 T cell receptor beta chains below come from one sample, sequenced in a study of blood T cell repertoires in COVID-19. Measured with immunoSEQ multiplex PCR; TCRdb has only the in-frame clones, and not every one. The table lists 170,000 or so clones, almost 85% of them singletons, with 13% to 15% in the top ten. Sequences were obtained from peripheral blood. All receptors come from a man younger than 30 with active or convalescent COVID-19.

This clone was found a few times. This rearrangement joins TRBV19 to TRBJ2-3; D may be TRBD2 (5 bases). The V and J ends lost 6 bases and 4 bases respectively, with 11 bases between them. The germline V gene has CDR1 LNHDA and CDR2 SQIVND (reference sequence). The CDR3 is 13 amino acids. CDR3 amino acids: CASRSGLADTQYF. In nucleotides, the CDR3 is TGTGCCAGTAGGAGCGGCCTCGCAGATACGCAGTATTTT.

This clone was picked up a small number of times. The CDR3 reads CASRSAYDRYNSPLHF. DNA for the CDR3: TGTGCCAGCAGATCGGCTTACGACAGATATAATTCACCCCTCCACTTT. The chain links TRBV27 to TRBJ1-6; D may be TRBD1 (5 bases). Germline assignment: CDR1 MNHEY and CDR2 SMNVEV (reference sequence). Trimming removed 6 bases at V and 4 bases at J, with 16 bases between. The CDR3 length is 16 residues.

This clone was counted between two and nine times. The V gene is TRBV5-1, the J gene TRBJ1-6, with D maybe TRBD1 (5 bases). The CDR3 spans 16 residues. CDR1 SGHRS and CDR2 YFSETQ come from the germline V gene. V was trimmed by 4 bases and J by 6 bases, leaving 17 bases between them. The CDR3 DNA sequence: TGCGCCAGCAGCCGAGGGGAGGGAATGGGTAATTCACCCCTCCACTTT. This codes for CASSRGEGMGNSPLHF.

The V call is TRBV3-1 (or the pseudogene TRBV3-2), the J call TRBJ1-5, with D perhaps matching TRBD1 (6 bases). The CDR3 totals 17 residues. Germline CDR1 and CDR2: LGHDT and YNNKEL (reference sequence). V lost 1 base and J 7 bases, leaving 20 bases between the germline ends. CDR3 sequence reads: CASSQGGGFQALQPQHF. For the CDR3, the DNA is TGTGCCAGCAGCCAAGGGGGGGGCTTCCAAGCGCTACAGCCCCAGCATTTT.

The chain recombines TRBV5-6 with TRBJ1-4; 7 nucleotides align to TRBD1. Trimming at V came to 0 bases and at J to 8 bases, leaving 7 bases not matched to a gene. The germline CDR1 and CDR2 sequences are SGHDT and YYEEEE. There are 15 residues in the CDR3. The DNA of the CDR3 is TGTGCCAGCAGCTTGGGAGGGGGCGAAGGGGAAAAACTGTTTTTT. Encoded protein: CASSLGGGEGEKLFF.